These T cell receptor beta chains were read from a single sample in a study of blood T cell repertoires in COVID-19. Produced via immunoSEQ multiplex PCR; TCRdb's table is partial and in-frame only. This sample carries nearly 350,000 clones, more than 75% of them seen once, and the ten largest clones take over 6%. Sequenced: peripheral blood. All receptors come from a woman between 45 and 65 years old with COVID-19, enrolled during active disease. CDR3s include the opening cysteine and the closing phenylalanine or tryptophan. The D gene is left open where the match is weak. A clone size is listed for some rows: how often the clone was seen (once, few, many), or a class if it is expanded.

v_gene	abundance	d_gene	j_gene	CDR3aa	CDR3nt
TRBV7-2	NA	TRBD1	TRBJ1-6	CASSFIGQGGSPLHF	TGTGCCAGCAGCTTTATTGGGCAGGGGGGTTCACCCCTCCACTTT
TRBV13	NA	TRBD1	TRBJ1-1	CASSSIGQGGTEAFF	TGTGCCAGCAGCTCAATAGGACAGGGGGGGACTGAAGCTTTCTTT
TRBV12-5	NA	NA	TRBJ1-5	CASGLHSNQPQHF	TGTGCTAGTGGTTTGCATAGCAATCAGCCCCAGCATTTT
TRBV30	NA	NA	TRBJ2-2	CAVGGGELFF	TGTGCCGTGGGGGGAGGGGAGCTGTTTTTT
TRBV11-2	NA	NA	TRBJ1-4	CASSLTSIWEKLFF	TGTGCCAGCAGCTTAACGTCTATCTGGGAAAAACTGTTTTTT
TRBV5-8	NA	NA	TRBJ1-5	CASSLQQVLGNQPQHF	TGTGCCAGCAGCCTACAACAGGTCCTGGGGAATCAGCCCCAGCATTTT
TRBV27	NA	NA	TRBJ1-1	CASRGSGAWRTEAFF	TGTGCCAGCAGGGGATCAGGGGCGTGGCGGACTGAAGCTTTCTTT
TRBV4-1	NA	NA	TRBJ2-7	CASSQGTGTPSAEQYF	TGCGCCAGCAGCCAAGGGACCGGGACACCTTCGGCGGAGCAGTACTTC
TRBV19	few	TRBD2	TRBJ2-1	CASTSREASYNEQFF	TGTGCCAGTACTTCGCGGGAGGCCTCCTACAATGAGCAGTTCTTC
TRBV27	NA	TRBD2	TRBJ2-7	CASSPPGLGDEQYF	TGTGCCAGCAGTCCGCCGGGACTAGGAGACGAGCAGTACTTC
TRBV14	NA	NA	TRBJ1-4	CASSQREGHLGKLFF	TGTGCCAGCAGCCAAAGGGAGGGGCATTTAGGAAAACTGTTTTTT
TRBV5-1	once	NA	TRBJ1-1	CASTEQLDTEAFF	TGCGCCAGCACCGAACAATTGGACACTGAAGCTTTCTTT
TRBV10-3	NA	NA	TRBJ2-3	CAISEFGGRGQNADTQYF	TGTGCCATCAGTGAGTTCGGGGGGAGAGGACAGAATGCAGATACGCAGTATTTT
TRBV5-5	NA	NA	TRBJ1-1	CASSSTGTEAFF	TGTGCCAGCAGCTCGACAGGTACTGAAGCTTTCTTT
TRBV11-2	few	NA	TRBJ1-1	CASSALSSRNTEAFF	TGTGCCAGCAGCGCCCTATCCTCGCGGAACACTGAAGCTTTCTTT
TRBV30	NA	TRBD1	TRBJ2-7	CAWKLGTANYEQYF	TGTGCCTGGAAACTGGGGACAGCTAACTACGAGCAGTACTTC
TRBV2	NA	TRBD2	TRBJ2-7	CASSPHPGGGGYF	TGTGCCAGCAGTCCACACCCGGGTGGGGGGGGGTACTTC
TRBV29-1	NA	TRBD1	TRBJ2-3	CSVGVLRTGSSTDTQYF	TGCAGCGTTGGGGTCCTCCGGACAGGGTCAAGCACAGATACGCAGTATTTT
TRBV5-4	NA	TRBD1	TRBJ1-2	CASSLGSTGNYGYTF	TGTGCCAGCAGCTTGGGTTCGACAGGGAACTATGGCTACACCTTC
TRBV2	NA	TRBD2	TRBJ2-3	CASQLAGVTDTQYF	TGTGCCAGTCAGCTAGCGGGAGTCACAGATACGCAGTATTTT
TRBV3-1/TRBV3-2	NA	NA	TRBJ1-1	CASSQVAGNTEAFF	TGTGCCAGCAGCCAAGTAGCGGGGAACACTGAAGCTTTCTTT
TRBV5-1	NA	TRBD1	TRBJ2-5	CASSPDRGLQTQYF	TGCGCCAGCAGCCCAGACAGGGGGCTGCAGACCCAGTACTTC
TRBV19	NA	TRBD1	TRBJ2-5	CASSQIPGQGKETQYF	TGTGCCAGTAGTCAAATCCCGGGACAGGGGAAAGAGACCCAGTACTTC
TRBV18	NA	NA	TRBJ2-1	CASSPLSNEQFF	TGTGCCAGCTCACCACTCTCGAATGAGCAGTTCTTC
TRBV18	NA	NA	TRBJ1-1	CASSPTYGQMNTEAFF	TGTGCCAGCTCACCGACCTACGGACAGATGAACACTGAAGCTTTCTTT
TRBV11-2	NA	TRBD2	TRBJ2-1	CASSTRTSGTHGYEQFF	TGTGCCAGCAGCACCCGGACTAGCGGGACCCATGGGTATGAGCAGTTCTTC
TRBV7-2	once	NA	TRBJ2-1	CASSSSRRDNEQFF	TGTGCCAGCAGCTCCAGCCGGAGGGACAATGAGCAGTTCTTC
TRBV4-2	NA	NA	TRBJ2-3	CASSQMNSGYTDTQYF	TGTGCCAGCAGCCAAATGAATAGCGGATACACAGATACGCAGTATTTT
TRBV11-1	NA	TRBD1	TRBJ2-3	CASSYDRGTDTQYF	TGTGCCAGCAGCTACGACAGGGGCACAGATACGCAGTATTTT
TRBV19	NA	TRBD2	TRBJ2-7	CASSHGGADEQYF	TGTGCCAGTAGCCACGGGGGGGCCGACGAGCAGTACTTC
TRBV30	few	NA	TRBJ1-2	CAWSEIVPNYGYTF	TGTGCCTGGAGTGAAATAGTACCTAACTATGGCTACACCTTC
TRBV11-2	NA	TRBD1	TRBJ2-7	CASSLEGQGVSYEQYF	TGTGCCAGCAGCTTAGAGGGACAGGGAGTCTCCTACGAGCAGTACTTC
TRBV29-1	few	NA	TRBJ1-3	CSAVDPGGSGNTIYF	TGCAGCGCCGTGGACCCCGGCGGGTCCGGAAACACCATATATTTT
TRBV5-1	NA	TRBD1	TRBJ1-1	CASSRGTGLTEAFF	TGCGCCAGCAGCCGGGGGACAGGGCTCACTGAAGCTTTCTTT
TRBV10-2	NA	NA	TRBJ1-2	CATSRYGYTF	TGCGCCACCTCCAGGTATGGCTACACCTTC
TRBV5-1	NA	NA	TRBJ2-2	CASSLENSDGELFF	TGCGCCAGCAGCTTGGAAAACAGTGACGGGGAGCTGTTTTTT
TRBV3-1/TRBV3-2	NA	NA	TRBJ2-6	CASSLRRSSGANVLTF	TGTGCCAGCAGCCTCCGACGGAGCTCTGGGGCCAACGTCCTGACTTTC
TRBV19	NA	TRBD2	TRBJ2-1	CASSLGTISNEQFF	TGTGCCAGTAGTCTCGGGACTATCTCCAATGAGCAGTTCTTC
TRBV2	NA	NA	TRBJ2-7	CASQGPHEQYF	TGTGCCAGCCAGGGTCCCCACGAGCAGTACTTC
TRBV3-1/TRBV3-2	NA	NA	TRBJ2-7	CASSLRDSSYEQYF	TGTGCCAGCAGCCTAAGGGACTCGAGCTACGAGCAGTACTTC
TRBV7-9	NA	TRBD1	TRBJ1-4	CASSFGTGNEKLFF	TGTGCCAGCAGCTTTGGGACAGGGAATGAAAAACTGTTTTTT
TRBV12-3/TRBV12-4	few	NA	TRBJ2-2	CASIRNTGELFF	TGTGCCAGCATCCGGAACACCGGGGAGCTGTTTTTT
TRBV18	NA	NA	TRBJ1-1	CASSPNPRNTEAFF	TGTGCCAGCTCACCAAATCCTCGGAACACTGAAGCTTTCTTT
TRBV27	NA	TRBD1	TRBJ2-1	CASSPRQGNYNEQFF	TGTGCCAGCAGTCCGCGACAGGGGAATTACAATGAGCAGTTCTTC
TRBV7-5	NA	NA	TRBJ2-7	CVRSPGRCEQYF	TGTGTCAGAAGCCCGGGTCGATGCGAGCAGTACTTC
TRBV11-3	NA	NA	TRBJ2-3	CASSLEGLITDTQYF	TGTGCCAGCAGCTTAGAGGGACTCATCACAGATACGCAGTATTTT
TRBV5-6	NA	NA	TRBJ1-1	CASSIQGWNTEAFF	TGTGCCAGCAGCATCCAGGGTTGGAACACTGAAGCTTTCTTT
TRBV18	NA	NA	TRBJ1-1	CASSQTSAEAFF	TGTGCCAGCTCGCAGACATCTGCTGAAGCTTTCTTT
TRBV5-1	NA	NA	TRBJ1-2	CASSLEMASNYGYTF	TGCGCCAGCAGCTTGGAGATGGCCAGTAACTATGGCTACACCTTC
TRBV7-9	NA	NA	TRBJ2-2	CASSLYRESGELFF	TGTGCCAGCAGCTTGTACAGGGAGAGCGGGGAGCTGTTTTTT
TRBV27	NA	TRBD2	TRBJ2-7	CASSWLAGGSAYEQYF	TGTGCCAGCAGTTGGCTAGCGGGAGGATCGGCCTACGAGCAGTACTTC
TRBV7-2	NA	TRBD2	TRBJ2-7	CASSLFPLAAISYEQYF	TGTGCCAGCAGCTTATTCCCACTAGCGGCCATCTCCTACGAGCAGTACTTC
TRBV5-1	NA	NA	TRBJ2-1	CASSLRGGTSSYNEQFF	TGCGCCAGCAGCTTGAGGGGCGGGACTTCCTCCTACAATGAGCAGTTCTTC
TRBV27	few	NA	TRBJ1-5	CASKHRAGNQPQHF	TGTGCCAGCAAGCACAGGGCTGGGAATCAGCCCCAGCATTTT
TRBV7-2	NA	TRBD2	TRBJ2-7	CASSLTSGSSYEQYF	TGTGCCAGCAGCTTGACTAGCGGAAGCTCCTACGAGCAGTACTTC
TRBV4-1	NA	TRBD2	TRBJ2-7	CASSQGGGPYEQYF	TGCGCCAGCAGCCAAGGGGGAGGGCCCTACGAGCAGTACTTC
TRBV5-1	NA	NA	TRBJ2-3	CASSPGDRVGTDTQYF	TGCGCCAGCAGCCCGGGGGATAGGGTGGGGACAGATACGCAGTATTTT
TRBV19	NA	TRBD2	TRBJ2-2	CASSRLAGDTGELFF	TGTGCCAGTAGTAGACTAGCGGGGGACACCGGGGAGCTGTTTTTT
TRBV7-6	NA	NA	TRBJ1-2	CASSLFQFGNGDYGYTF	TGTGCCAGCAGCTTATTCCAATTCGGCAACGGGGACTATGGCTACACCTTC